This T cell receptor (beta chain) was sequenced for a study of T cell responses to AZD1222 COVID-19 vaccine. General study results and limits: After two AZD1222 doses, spike-specific TCR breadth and depth rose versus day 0. The reported proportion of spike-specific TCRs targeting unmutated variant regions was nearly half. Seropositive at baseline were only a handful of AZD1222 recipients. Repertoire collection took place solely once the T cell response had peaked.

After removal of 5 bases from V and 1 base from J, the junction contained 4 bases not matched to a gene. The germline gives CDR1 WSHSY, CDR2 SAAADI. This CDR3 comprises 14 residues. Here immunoSEQ multiplex PCR was the method, and the copy in TCRdb shows in-frame clones only, minus some. Among 180,000 or so clones listed, roughly 91% were seen once. A remark on this clone: Its antigen is not identified.

The sequencing used peripheral blood, collected 28 days after the second dose of the MenACWY control vaccine. This clonotype originated in an adult who received the MenACWY meningococcal vaccine as a control. The chain has TRBV10-2 and TRBJ1-1; TRBD1 agrees at 7 bases. CDR3 amino acids: CASSLGQPNTEAFF. DNA for the CDR3: TGCGCCAGCAGTTTGGGACAGCCGAACACTGAAGCTTTCTTT.